This passage covers 21 T cell receptor beta chains from one sample sequenced in a study of a mutant IDH1 vaccine in newly diagnosed glioma. Clones were sequenced by immunoSEQ multiplex PCR, and TCRdb holds only the in-frame ones, with some missing. Of about 60,000 clones in the sample, approximately 88% were seen once. Their antigens remain unidentified. Time point indicated: week 11, during vaccination. Topical imiquimod accompanied each vaccine dose, which consisted of 300 ug of mutant IDH1 20-mer peptide. The sample here was PBMCs, taken from a glioma patient whose treatment included an IDH1 peptide vaccine. Every receptor here comes from a woman between 50 and 59 years old with glioma.

The chain is built from TRBV27 and TRBJ2-5; D is possibly TRBD2 (5 bases). Trimming took off 4 bases at V and 4 bases at J, with 13 bases between the two ends. CDR3 length equals 14 residues. The germline gives CDR1 MNHEY, CDR2 SMNVEV (reference sequence). CDR3 bases: TGTGCCAGCAGTTCCCGACTACCCCGAGAGACCCAGTACTTC. Its translation: CASSSRLPRETQYF.

V is TRBV7-7 and J is TRBJ2-1; 14 nucleotides agree with TRBD2. The junction had 6 bases not matched to a gene; V was cut back by 4 bases and J by 7 bases. Germline CDR1 SSHAT, CDR2 FNYEAQ (reference sequence). The CDR3 length is 16 residues. CDR3 amino acids: CASSSGLAGGENEQFF. The CDR3 DNA is TGTGCCAGCAGCTCCGGACTAGCGGGGGGAGAAAATGAGCAGTTCTTC.

The V gene is TRBV7-9, the J gene TRBJ1-5, with D unclear. This CDR3 has 13 residues. Germline lookup yields CDR1 SEHNR and CDR2 FQNEAQ (reference sequence). V was clipped by 2 bases and J by 4 bases, with 6 bases between them. CDR3 residues: CASSLRENQPQHF. Here the CDR3 DNA reads TGTGCCAGCAGCTTACGGGAGAATCAGCCCCAGCATTTT.

This clone was counted once. V gene TRBV6-1 combines with J gene TRBJ1-5; D is perhaps TRBD1 (6 bases). The CDR3 runs 15 residues. Germline CDR1 is MNHNS and CDR2 is SASEGT. Trimming cost V 5 bases and J 3 bases, with 14 bases left between them. CDR3 sequence (DNA): TGTGCCAGCAGTAATTTCGGACAGTACAATCAGCCCCAGCATTTT. Amino acids: CASSNFGQYNQPQHF.

The J gene is TRBJ2-3, the V gene TRBV6-6, with D hard to call. The CDR3 extends over 13 amino acids. The V gene's germline CDR1 is MNHNY and CDR2 SVGAGI (reference sequence). V dropped 7 bases and J dropped 2 bases, with 10 bases sitting between them. The CDR3 coding sequence is TGTGCCAGCAAATGGGGATACACAGATACGCAGTATTTT. This codes for CASKWGYTDTQYF.

V gene TRBV5-4 combines with J gene TRBJ2-1; 7 nucleotides agree with TRBD1. V gave up 5 bases and J gave up 0 bases; unmatched junction bases: 8. From germline, CDR1 is SGHNT and CDR2 YYREEE (reference sequence). The CDR3 runs to 16 residues. CDR3 coding DNA: TGTGCCAGCAGTCGGCCGGGACAGAACTCCTACAATGAGCAGTTCTTC. This translates into CASSRPGQNSYNEQFF. Full variable domain (missing parts from reference TRBV5-4 and TRBJ2-1): ETGVTQSPTHLIKTRGQQVTLRCSSQSGHNTVSWYQQALGQGPQFIFQYYREEENGRGNFPPRFSGLQFPNYSSELNVNALELDDSALYLCASSRPGQNSYNEQFFGPGTRLTVL.

The chain combines TRBV9 with TRBJ1-6; no clear D gene. Trimming took 0 bases from V and 7 from J, leaving 8 bases between them. Germline V gene lookup returns CDR1 SGDLS and CDR2 YYNGEE. The CDR3 consists of 14 residues. CDR3 bases: TGTGCCAGCAGCGTAGGACCGGACAATTCACCCCTCCACTTT. Its protein is CASSVGPDNSPLHF.

This sequence joins TRBV19 and TRBJ1-1, with unresolved D. Germline V gene data show CDR1 as LNHDA and CDR2 as SQIVND (reference sequence). The CDR3 runs 11 residues. DNA for the CDR3: TGTGCATCCCGATTGAACACTGAAGCTTTCTTT. Translating it yields CASRLNTEAFF.

The chain combines TRBV11-3 with TRBJ2-3, with 10 bases fitting TRBD1. The CDR3 spans 16 residues. V lost 5 bases to trimming and J lost 2 bases; unmatched junction nucleotides: 7. The germline V gene encodes CDR1 SGHNT and CDR2 YENEEA. CDR3 residues: CASSPRTGGYTDTQYF. In DNA form, the CDR3 reads TGTGCCAGCAGCCCACGGACAGGGGGGTACACAGATACGCAGTATTTT.

This clone has only one observation. V is TRBV6-5 and J is TRBJ2-1; a possible D gene is TRBD2 (5 bases). Germline CDR1 MNHEY, CDR2 SVGAGI. This CDR3 has 15 residues. Trimming took 4 bases from V and 0 from J, leaving 10 bases between them. Here the CDR3 DNA reads TGTGCCAGCAGTTCCTTAGGGAGCTCCTACAATGAGCAGTTCTTC. It translates to CASSSLGSSYNEQFF.

The V gene is TRBV5-4, the J gene TRBJ1-5; D may be TRBD1 (5 bases). The germline V and J ends were trimmed by 5 bases and 0 bases, with 24 bases remaining between them. CDR1 SGHNT and CDR2 YYREEE come from the germline V gene (reference sequence). The CDR3 totals 19 residues. The CDR3 loop reads CASRGQGEVFGFSNQPQHF. The DNA of the CDR3 is TGTGCCAGCAGAGGGCAGGGTGAGGTTTTTGGCTTTAGCAATCAGCCCCAGCATTTT.

The V and J genes are TRBV9 and TRBJ2-7, with 12 bases matching TRBD2. Unmatched junction bases numbered 8, after V lost 0 bases and J lost 7 bases. CDR3 length: 16 amino acids. The germline CDR1 and CDR2 sequences are SGDLS and YYNGEE. In DNA form, the CDR3 reads TGTGCCAGCAGCGTAGGTCCTAGCGGGGGGGCCCGAGAGCAGTACTTC. This gives the protein CASSVGPSGGAREQYF. The full variable domain, rest sourced from reference TRBV9 and TRBJ2-7, is DSGVTQTPKHLITATGQRVTLRCSPRSGDLSVYWYQQSLDQGLQFLIQYYNGEERAKGNILERFSAQQFPDLHSELNLSSLELGDSALYFCASSVGPSGGAREQYFGPGTRLTVT.

For this clone: Other DNA sequences within the sample encode an identical CDR3. The genes are TRBV18 and TRBJ1-2; the match to TRBD1 covers 8 bases. V lost 3 bases to trimming and J lost 6 bases; unmatched junction nucleotides: 3. The CDR3 extends over 13 amino acids. The V gene's germline CDR1 is KGHSH and CDR2 LQKENI. The CDR3 protein is CASSPQGANGYTF. DNA of the CDR3: TGTGCCAGCTCACCGCAGGGGGCGAATGGCTACACCTTC.

The chain joins TRBV2 to TRBJ2-5; TRBD2 agrees at 8 bases. The ends lost 7 bases at V and 1 base at J; junction bases unmatched: 5. This CDR3 is built from 14 residues. Germline V CDR1 and CDR2: SNHLY, FYNNEI. The CDR3 sequence is CASISGGLQETQYF. In nucleotides, the CDR3 is TGTGCCAGCATCAGCGGGGGACTCCAAGAGACCCAGTACTTC. The full variable domain, completed using reference TRBV2 and TRBJ2-5, is EPEVTQTPSHQVTQMGQEVILRCVPISNHLYFYWYRQILGQKVEFLVSFYNNEISEKSEIFDDQFSVERPDGSNFTLKIRSTKLEDSAMYFCASISGGLQETQYFGPGTRLLVL.

This clone was counted a single time. The chain couples TRBV7-2 to TRBJ1-5; possible D gene TRBD1, 6 bases. The CDR3 consists of 13 residues. CDR1 is SGHTA and CDR2 is FQGNSA in the germline V gene. V shed 3 bases and J shed 5 bases, with 8 bases lying between them. The CDR3 nucleotides are TGTGCCAGCAGCTTCAGGACAGATCAGCCCCAGCATTTT. This codes for CASSFRTDQPQHF.

This chain joins TRBV6-1 and TRBJ1-1, with D unresolved. The V gene lost 1 base and the J gene lost 6 bases, with 21 bases spanning the gap. The CDR3 consists of 17 residues. Looked up from germline, CDR1 is MNHNS and CDR2 is SASEGT. This chain's CDR3 is CASSEGLYGVRSSEAFF. DNA for the CDR3: TGTGCCAGCAGTGAAGGTTTATATGGGGTTCGTAGCTCTGAAGCTTTCTTT.

The chain employs TRBV5-4 and TRBJ2-1; no definite D call. The CDR3 spans 13 residues. CDR1 and CDR2 from the germline V gene are SGHNT and YYREEE (reference sequence). Trimming removed 2 bases at V and 6 bases at J, with 9 bases between. The CDR3 sequence is CASSLGPINEQFF. The CDR3 DNA follows: TGTGCCAGCAGCTTAGGACCAATCAATGAGCAGTTCTTC.

This chain connects TRBV5-6 to TRBJ2-7; D is perhaps TRBD2 (5 bases). Trimming took off 1 base at V and 3 bases at J, with 20 bases between the two ends. From germline, CDR1 is SGHDT and CDR2 YYEEEE. The CDR3 contains 17 residues. Here the CDR3 DNA reads TGTGCCAGCAGCTTGCTTAATGGGCGGGCAGGTAGCTACGAGCAGTACTTC. Translating it yields CASSLLNGRAGSYEQYF.

CDR3: CASSIIGVNTEAFF. The CDR3 nucleotides read TGTGCCAGTAGTATTATAGGGGTGAACACTGAAGCTTTCTTT. The chain has TRBV19 and TRBJ1-1; a weak D match, TRBD1 (5 bases). V lost 3 bases and J 0 bases, leaving 8 bases between the germline ends. This CDR3 contains 14 residues. Germline V gives CDR1 LNHDA, CDR2 SQIVND (reference sequence). Complete variable domain (other parts from reference TRBV19 and TRBJ1-1): DGGITQSPKYLFRKEGQNVTLSCEQNLNHDAMYWYRQDPGQGLRLIYYSQIVNDFQKGDIAEGYSVSREKKESFPLTVTSAQKNPTAFYLCASSIIGVNTEAFFGQGTRLTVV.

J is TRBJ2-7 and V is TRBV19, with 10 bases fitting TRBD2. This CDR3 is built from 14 residues. After removal of 6 bases from V and 0 bases from J, the junction contained 2 bases not matched to a gene. Germline V gene sequence: CDR1 LNHDA, CDR2 SQIVND (reference sequence). The CDR3 loop reads CASRGLADSYEQYF. The CDR3 nucleotides read TGTGCCAGTAGAGGACTAGCGGACTCCTACGAGCAGTACTTC.

This chain uses TRBV2 with TRBJ2-1; D is unclear. V lost 5 bases, J lost 5 bases, and 13 bases lay in between. The CDR3 is 14 amino acids. Germline V gene sequence: CDR1 SNHLY, CDR2 FYNNEI. In DNA, the CDR3 is TGTGCCAGCAGTACTCAGCAGGTTAACAATGAGCAGTTCTTC. The encoded protein is CASSTQQVNNEQFF.